This passage covers 14 T cell receptor beta chains from one sample sequenced in a study of PD-L1 blockade in urothelial cancer. The method was immunoSEQ multiplex PCR; TCRdb's version includes in-frame clones alone and lacks a portion of them. The top ten clones hold roughly 9.5% of a sample with about 84,000 clones, more than 75% of them seen once. The input for sequencing was PBMCs, taken around atezolizumab (anti-PD-L1) treatment. These receptors all stem from a man aged 70-80 years with urothelial cancer.

The chain is built from TRBV10-3 and TRBJ1-5; D is possibly TRBD1 (5 bases). The CDR3 length is 14 residues. The germline gives CDR1 ENHRY, CDR2 SYGVKD. The V gene lost 0 bases and the J gene lost 7 bases, with 10 bases spanning the gap. This CDR3 is CAISESSGWQPQHF. Here the CDR3 DNA reads TGTGCCATCAGTGAGTCTTCAGGGTGGCAGCCCCAGCATTTT.

This clone was seen more than once but under ten times. The V gene is TRBV6-5, the J gene TRBJ1-1; 8 nucleotides agree with TRBD1. The CDR3 contains 14 residues. The trim removed 5 bases at V and 7 bases at J, leaving 9 bases unmatched. From germline, CDR1 is MNHEY and CDR2 SVGAGI. The CDR3 protein is CASSARDRLYEAFF. In DNA, the CDR3 is TGTGCCAGCAGTGCCCGGGACAGGTTGTATGAAGCTTTCTTT.

A remark on this clone: This same CDR3 is encoded by further DNA sequences in the sample. The chain has TRBV7-3 and TRBJ2-5; D possibly corresponds to TRBD1 (6 bases). The CDR3 has 14 amino acids. CDR1 is SGHTA, CDR2 FQGTGA, per germline. Trimming took off 5 bases at V and 1 base at J, with 11 bases between the two ends. The CDR3 spells CASSPTGIQETQYF. The CDR3 region has the DNA TGTGCCAGCAGCCCAACAGGGATCCAAGAGACCCAGTACTTC.

The chain links TRBV7-2 to TRBJ1-1; 8 positions agree with TRBD1. CDR1 is SGHTA, CDR2 FQGNSA, per germline. V lost 4 bases and J lost 4; bases outside the gene matches: 5. The CDR3 extends over 14 amino acids. Here the CDR3 DNA reads TGTGCCAGCAGCTCCTCAGGGGGCGGCACTGAAGCTTTCTTT. As protein: CASSSSGGGTEAFF.

The V gene is TRBV6-1, the J gene TRBJ2-7; TRBD1 matches at 7 bases. In germline, CDR1 is MNHNS, CDR2 SASEGT. CDR3 size: 14 residues. After removal of 4 bases from V and 4 bases from J, the junction contained 7 bases not matched to a gene. DNA for the CDR3: TGTGCCAGCAGTGCCCCCGGGACAGTGTACGAGCAGTACTTC. Translation: CASSAPGTVYEQYF.

This rearrangement joins TRBV7-6 to TRBJ2-7, with 7 bases that match TRBD1. Trimming cost V 0 bases and J 1 base; bases outside gene matches: 9. Germline V gene sequence: CDR1 SGHVS, CDR2 FNYEAQ. The CDR3 covers 17 residues. The CDR3: CASSLAPFSTGSYEQYF. In DNA, the CDR3 is TGTGCCAGCAGCTTAGCCCCGTTTTCGACAGGGTCCTACGAGCAGTACTTC.

This clone came up a few times. This chain joins TRBV21-1 and TRBJ2-7; the table's D call TRBD1 went unverified against the DNA. TRBV21-1 is termed a pseudogene. CDR3 length: 11 amino acids. The CDR3 coding sequence is TGTGCCAGCAGTGGGGCTACGAGGCAGTACTTC. Translating it yields CASSGATRQYF.

This sequence joins TRBV7-2 and TRBJ2-5; 10 bases line up with TRBD2. Germline-derived CDR1 and CDR2 are SGHTA and FQGNSA. This CDR3 has 16 residues. V gave up 5 bases and J gave up 5 bases; unmatched junction bases: 11. The CDR3 loop is CASSPRNSGRGETQYF. CDR3 in DNA: TGTGCCAGCAGCCCAAGAAACAGCGGGAGGGGTGAGACCCAGTACTTC. Full variable domain (missing parts from reference TRBV7-2 and TRBJ2-5): GAGVSQSPSNKVTEKGKDVELRCDPISGHTALYWYRQSLGQGLEFLIYFQGNSAPDKSGLPSDRFSAERTGGSVSTLTIQRTQQEDSAVYLCASSPRNSGRGETQYFGPGTRLLVL.

The V gene is TRBV19, the J gene TRBJ2-3, with TRBD2 identical over 7 bases. Per the germline V gene, CDR1 is LNHDA and CDR2 is SQIVND (reference sequence). The CDR3 runs to 14 residues. V gave up 6 bases and J gave up 1 base; unmatched junction bases: 4. CDR3 sequence (DNA): TGTGCCAGTAGCGAGGGGAGGGGCACAGATACGCAGTATTTT. Translation: CASSEGRGTDTQYF.

V and J are TRBV29-1 and TRBJ2-7; maybe TRBD2 (7 bases). Per germline, CDR1 SQVTM and CDR2 ANQGSEA. The V gene lost 0 bases and the J gene lost 0 bases, with 12 bases spanning the gap. The CDR3 contains 15 residues. CDR3 region: CSVEERGGSSYEQYF. Here the CDR3 DNA reads TGCAGCGTTGAAGAGAGGGGGGGGAGCTCCTACGAGCAGTACTTC.

The chain recombines TRBV11-2 with TRBJ1-3, with unresolved D. The CDR3 is 16 amino acids. The germline CDR1 and CDR2 sequences are SGHAT and FQNNGV. V lost 2 bases, J lost 3 bases, and 14 bases lay in between. The CDR3: CASSLLAGADGNTIYF. The CDR3 DNA follows: TGTGCCAGCAGCTTATTGGCGGGAGCAGATGGAAACACCATATATTTT.

The chain carries TRBV7-9 and TRBJ2-3; 7 nucleotides align to TRBD2. CDR1 is SEHNR, CDR2 FQNEAQ, per germline (reference sequence). V was clipped by 3 bases and J by 5 bases; unmatched bases: 14. This CDR3 has 17 residues. CDR3 in DNA: TGTGCCAGCAGCTTGGCCGGGACTACCCTCGGTAGAGATACGCAGTATTTT. It specifies CASSLAGTTLGRDTQYF.

The chain uses TRBV6-1 and TRBJ2-3; 7 positions match TRBD1. Germline CDR1 is MNHNS and CDR2 is SASEGT. The CDR3 has 14 residues. Losses at the gene ends were 6 bases for V and 4 bases for J; bases not matched to a gene: 7. CDR3 sequence: CASSLDRAADTQYF. The CDR3, as DNA: TGTGCCAGCAGCCTAGACAGGGCTGCAGATACGCAGTATTTT.

The gene calls are TRBV14 and TRBJ2-3; no clear D gene. Germline CDR1 and CDR2: SGHDN and FVKESK. This CDR3 is 17 amino acids long. V lost 5 bases to trimming and J lost 2 bases, with 20 bases between them. Here the CDR3 reads CASSTRYRINYTDTQYF. As DNA, the CDR3 is TGTGCCAGCAGCACGCGCTACCGAATAAACTACACAGATACGCAGTATTTT.